Below, one TCR beta chain is given with its context. Its antigen remains unidentified. One end of the junction is discordant with germline, which a read error may explain. The sample comes from a study of cytomegalovirus exposure and HLA in healthy donors. Study-level results: An analysis done earlier found most TCR beta V segments productive about 90% or about 30% of the time. A later analysis linked a missense DCLRE1C variant to TCR beta V- and J-gene trimming. Later on, an analysis tied 15,000 to 20,000 TCR beta sequences to HLA alleles at 0.05 false discovery rate.

Both 60 Vbeta primers and 13 Jbeta primers went into the PCR. Profiling relied on immunoSEQ multiplex PCR, and the TCRdb table lists in-frame clones only, not all of them. The sample includes roughly 130,000 clones, 65% to 75% of them seen just once. The CDR3 length is 15 residues. Germline lookup yields CDR1 LNHDA and CDR2 SQIVND (reference sequence). The TCR originated in a woman aged 45-65 years in good health and CMV-seropositive. Sequenced input: PBMCs. The chain employs TRBV19 and TRBJ1-2; D is undetermined. The CDR3 loop reads CAGSILGSSTHGYTF. The CDR3 bases are TGTGCCGGTAGTATCTTGGGGAGCTCCACTCATGGCTACACCTTC.